This TCR beta chain was identified during a study of shared clonotypes between healthy human individuals (dated by TCRdb to 2018 to 2021). About the investigation overall: Three men and a couple of women, aged 18 to 49 years, made up the cohort. To estimate repertoire size and how much clonotypes are shared between individuals, the study performed deep sequencing of blood TCR repertoires from about five healthy adults. Per donor, three plates each were used for CD4 naive and CD4 memory, two for CD8 naive, and one for CD8 memory. Between about 0.9 and 10 billion PBMCs per donor were obtained by leukapheresis. To increase sequencing depth and limit assay-specific biases, different laboratories used diverse techniques to prepare libraries and sequence TCR repertoires. General study outcomes and caveats: Clonotypes shared by all four sorted-subset donors showed higher generation probabilities than non-shared clonotypes. Even with the large sequencing depth, rarefaction of the sorted-subset datasets indicated that sequencing was incomplete. Sampling was restricted to blood, and TCR repertoires in tissue are likely to differ from TCR repertoires in blood. Approximately 5% of naive CD4, 3.5% of naive CD8, approximately 2% of memory CD4, and around 0.42% of memory CD8 clonotypes were shared across several donors. Larger estimated clonotype richness was generally found for naive subsets than for memory subsets. Pairwise subsampling led to the expectation that sequencing depth would affect the degree of clonotype sharing among donors. Because the study included a small number of donors, the genetic and exposure-history diversity represented was limited.

As regards this clone: What this receptor recognizes is not known. No base qualities exist here, and no much larger clone lies one base off it.

The germline V gene sets CDR1 to MGHRA and CDR2 to YSYEKL. The CDR3 spans 20 residues, from the cysteine through the phenylalanine. Solely the CDR3 DNA is kept, with 60 bases framed from the first base. V loses 0 bases at its end and J loses 4 bases; junction bases beyond the gene matches: 20. The donors were healthy, HIV-negative adults who had no recently reported acute infections or vaccinations. Only Caucasian adults living in Nashville, Tennessee, USA were represented among the donors. Magnetic negative selection was used to enrich CD4+ T cells, after which naive cells were positively selected on CD45RA and the negative fraction became the memory subset. Blood was obtained by leukapheresis, after which PBMCs were separated by Ficoll-Histopaque density gradient centrifugation and cryopreserved in liquid nitrogen vapor phase. Analytical flow cytometry was used to check the purity and quantity of every magnetically sorted T cell population. Genomic DNA was isolated from each sorted fraction and quantified by UV absorbance on a Nanodrop 2000c.

TCR CDR3 regions were amplified from genomic DNA by multiplex PCR using the deep immunoSEQ assay. Extracted genomic DNA from each cell subset was spread evenly across all wells of several immunoSEQ 96-well plates, with each plate serving as a replicate. Each replicate PCR for sorted subsets received around 0.2 ug genomic DNA, equal to tens of thousands of T cell genomes. The purified libraries were quantified using a Qubit 3.0 fluorometer, sized with a Bioanalyzer 2100, and then quantified again using the KAPA Library Quantification kit. Each immunoSEQ 96-well plate was sequenced on its own single-read 150-cycle Illumina NextSeq 550 flow cell. In the source study's methods: Because the immunoSEQ output held only junctional sequences and lacked quality scores, the filtering could not match the filtering applied to full-length reads. Sequences were annotated with PyIR, a Python wrapper for IgBLAST v1.9, and V/J genes and CDR3 were assigned using IMGT germline references. Reads were removed for weak V/J assignments (E-value above 1e-6), missing CDR3, stop codons, out-of-frame junctions, or ambiguous translated residues. V3J clonotypes were defined as sequences sharing the same inferred V gene, J gene, and CDR3 amino acid sequence. Percentage overlap between repertoires was calculated by dividing the number of shared unique clonotypes by the size of the smaller repertoire. Three approaches were used to assess repertoire richness: RTK rarefaction, the Chao1 estimator, and Recon v2.1 estimates of unobserved clonotypes. For all TCRbeta clonotypes obtained by the gDNA method from a few donors, generation probabilities were computed with OLGA. TCRdb took this table from immuneACCESS and kept in-frame rearrangements with V and J called. Such tables lack part of the clones; where checked against another copy, unresolved V genes explain under half of the gap, and the rest is unexplained. V and J calls and clone size are those listed in that table; D and trimming were worked out from the DNA. Present in this sample are a few hundred thousand clones, about 69% of which were seen just once. The biggest ten clones account for approximately 12% of the sample.

Sequencing was performed on memory CD4+ T cells sorted from blood. The sample's cell subset or site, from its label and the paper: CD45RA-negative fraction. In this chain, TRBV4-1 is recombined with TRBJ1-2, and 7 junctional nucleotides match TRBD1. This sequence was found in a young man in good health. At the DNA level, the sequence is TGCGCCAGCAGCCAAGATATCCCAGGGGGGCTTACCGGGACAGCCTATGGCTACACCTTC. It translates to CASSQDIPGGLTGTAYGYTF.